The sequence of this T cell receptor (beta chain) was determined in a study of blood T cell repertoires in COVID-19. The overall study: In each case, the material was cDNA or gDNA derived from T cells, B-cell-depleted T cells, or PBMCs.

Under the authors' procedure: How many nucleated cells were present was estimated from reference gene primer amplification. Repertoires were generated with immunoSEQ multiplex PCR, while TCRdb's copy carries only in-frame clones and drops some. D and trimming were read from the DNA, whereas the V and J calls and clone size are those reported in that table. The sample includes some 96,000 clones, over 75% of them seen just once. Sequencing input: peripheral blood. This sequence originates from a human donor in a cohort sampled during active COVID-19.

The CDR3 nucleotides are TGTGCCAGTAGGGTCTCTGGCGGGTTCACCTCCTACGAGCAGTACTTC. Residues: CASRVSGGFTSYEQYF. The chain links TRBV19 to TRBJ2-7, with D perhaps TRBD2 (5 bases). This CDR3 region has 16 residues. Germline-derived CDR1 and CDR2 are LNHDA and SQIVND (reference sequence). The V end lost 6 bases, the J end lost 0 bases, and 18 bases lay between the germline ends.